This T cell receptor beta chain was sequenced in a study of post-analysis software for immune sequencing data (dated by TCRdb to about 2015). About the study as a whole: Relapsing-remitting, secondary progressive and progressive-relapsing multiple sclerosis were recorded as disease courses, and subtype annotation was lacking for some patients. A subset of samples was prepared in parallel using single-end sample barcoding, then pooled and co-amplified after Illumina adapter ligation. The multiple sclerosis patient repertoires were compared with under 13 previously published healthy control repertoires from donors aged 6 to 25 years.

To demonstrate the VDJtools post-analysis software, the study profiled TCR beta repertoires from the peripheral blood of 10 to 15 young patients with multiple sclerosis. Multiple sclerosis patients were children and adolescents aged about 6 to 16 years. The method behind the library was PCR. The instrument was an Illumina HiSeq 2500. To reduce PCR and sequencing biases, unique molecular identifiers were built into the TCR beta cDNA libraries. Some 500,000 cDNA molecules were obtained for every 1 to 10 million input T cells, so each molecule roughly corresponded to one T cell. The patient libraries were prepared and sequenced using the same protocol as the earlier healthy control dataset. Within a given batch, samples were prepared together, multiplexed and sequenced on the same HiSeq lane. In the source study's methods: MIGEC was used to process the raw barcoded reads, and molecular identifier groups with only a single read were discarded before consensus assembly and CDR3 extraction. VDJtools was used for post-analysis of the clonotype tables, with diversity normalized by down-sampling every dataset to the smallest sample size. Repertoire overlap clustering matched CDR3 amino acid but not nucleotide sequences to correct batch-related cross-sample contamination. TCRdb reprocessing: public reads trimmed at Q25 with fastp, clones called with MiXCR, in-frame beta chains kept. Entries that share a CDR3 protein sequence are merged under the most common genes and DNA. It is TCRdb's table, rather than the study itself, that gives the V and J calls and clone size. A total of roughly 730,000 distinct CDR3 sequences appear in this sample, about 27% of them only once. In total, the top ten clones hold more than 0.55% of the sample.

Concerning this clonotype itself: Its antigen specificity is not known. Base-call qualities are not available, and no considerably larger clone is one nucleotide away.

V lost 1 base and J lost 3 bases; the stretch between them is 15 bases long. Sequences MGHRA (CDR1) and YSYEKL (CDR2) are obtained from the germline V gene. The cysteine opens and the phenylalanine closes a CDR3 of 16 amino acids. The CDR3 DNA has 48 bases and is translated from base 1. General conclusions and limits of the study: Patients showed significantly higher frequencies than controls for several TRBV segments, among them TRBV5-6, TRBV5-1 and TRBV20-1. Multiple sclerosis patients had significantly lower normalized Chao1 diversity than controls, a result that suggests substantial peripheral T-cell clonal expansion. Strong co-clustering of samples prepared in the same batch was shown by direct clustering with F measure, prompting a batch-effect correction. The control group was slightly older than the multiple sclerosis patient group.

Here the chain combines TRBV4-1 and TRBJ1-2; tentative D gene TRBD1, with 6 bases matching. Material for sequencing was blood. The receptor's source is a girl aged 5-17 years with multiple sclerosis. The CDR3 reads as follows: CASSQVGSSGDYGYTF. In nucleotide form, the sequence is TGCGCCAGCAGCCAAGTTGGGTCTTCAGGGGACTATGGCTACACCTTC.